Following are 28 T cell receptor beta chains from one sample sequenced in a study of identical twins. TCRdb used MiXCR to reprocess the 5' RACE reads, holding one entry per CDR3 protein. The sample contains about 690,000 distinct CDR3 sequences, around 6% of which appear only once. Source material: naive T cells sorted from blood. These receptors were collected from a man aged 18-30 years in good health.

This clonotype occurred a few times. J is TRBJ1-1 and V is TRBV7-9, with D possibly matching TRBD1 (5 bases). CDR1 SEHNR and CDR2 FQNEAQ come from the germline V gene (reference sequence). The V end was cut by 5 bases, the J end by 4 bases, with 14 bases between. This CDR3 contains 14 residues. The CDR3 region is CASSLDPGATEAFF. The CDR3 DNA is TGTGCCAGCAGCCTTGATCCCGGGGCCACTGAAGCTTTCTTT. Full variable domain (remainder filled in from reference TRBV7-9 and TRBJ1-1): DTGVSQNPRHKITKRGQNVTFRCDPISEHNRLYWYRQTLGQGPEFLTYFQNEAQLEKSRLLSDRFSAERPKGSFSTLEIQRTEQGDSAMYLCASSLDPGATEAFFGQGTRLTVV.

This clonotype was observed a few times. The V call is TRBV4-3, the J call TRBJ2-1; no definite D call. Germline CDR1 and CDR2: LGHNA and YSLEER. The CDR3 is 18 amino acids. V lost 0 bases to trimming and J lost 2 bases, with 17 bases between them. The CDR3 region has the DNA TGCGCCAGCAGCCAAGATGCTTTTGGGCGGAGTACCTACAATGAGCAGTTCTTC. Amino acids: CASSQDAFGRSTYNEQFF.

The CDR3 DNA follows: TGTGCCAGCAGCGAACCCCCTGAGGGGAGTGACGCCTACAATGAGCAGTTCTTC. This sequence encodes CASSEPPEGSDAYNEQFF. V is TRBV7-6 and J is TRBJ2-1; either TRBD1 or TRBD2 may fit D (5 bases each). V was shortened by 5 bases and J by 2 bases, with 22 bases between the two germline ends. Germline V lookup: CDR1 SGHVS, CDR2 FNYEAQ. This CDR3 has 18 residues.

In its sample, this clonotype was seen many times. The chain joins TRBV20-1 to TRBJ1-5; tentatively, D is TRBD1 (5 bases). From germline, CDR1 is DFQATT and CDR2 SNEGSKA (reference sequence). The CDR3 loop spans 17 amino acids. V was clipped by 0 bases and J by 2 bases, with 17 bases between them. The CDR3, as DNA: TGCAGTGCTAGAGATCCCTATAAGGGGTTGGGCAATCAGCCCCAGCATTTT. It yields the protein CSARDPYKGLGNQPQHF.

The chain carries TRBV6-5 and TRBJ2-1; the D call may be TRBD1 or TRBD2 (5 bases each). Germline V CDR1 and CDR2: MNHEY, SVGAGI. The CDR3 is 15 residues long. V lost 2 bases and J lost 0, with 8 bases in between. The CDR3, as DNA: TGTGCCAGCAGTTACGGGGCGGGCTCCTACAATGAGCAGTTCTTC. Residues: CASSYGAGSYNEQFF.

The sample holds many counts of this clonotype. The chain carries TRBV10-3 and TRBJ2-5; D is perhaps TRBD2 (5 bases). V lost 1 base and J 2 bases, leaving 8 bases between the germline ends. The CDR3 extends over 14 amino acids. Germline V CDR1 and CDR2: ENHRY, SYGVKD. The CDR3 bases are TGTGCCATCAGTGAGTACCGCGGGCAAGAGACCCAGTACTTC. Translated: CAISEYRGQETQYF.

The chain uses TRBV20-1 and TRBJ2-7, with D perhaps assigned TRBD1 or TRBD2 (5 bases each). Per the germline V gene, CDR1 is DFQATT and CDR2 is SNEGSKA (reference sequence). V lost 5 bases and J 8 bases, leaving 16 bases between the germline ends. This CDR3 contains 12 residues. CDR3 amino acids: CSADVPGRKQYF. For the CDR3, the DNA is TGCAGTGCTGATGTCCCGGGACGGAAGCAGTACTTC.

In its sample, this clonotype was seen many times. The J gene is TRBJ2-1, the V gene TRBV20-1, with 7 bases that match TRBD1. V was pared by 0 bases and J by 6 bases, with 11 bases of the junction left unmatched. The length of the CDR3 is 16 residues. Germline V CDR1 and CDR2: DFQATT, SNEGSKA (reference sequence). CDR3 sequence: CSARDAKTGYGNEQFF. CDR3 DNA: TGCAGTGCTAGAGATGCTAAGACAGGGTATGGCAATGAGCAGTTCTTC.

The V call is TRBV20-1, the J call TRBJ2-5; D is ambiguous. Trimming cost V 0 bases and J 2 bases, with 4 bases left between them. Germline V gene data show CDR1 as DFQATT and CDR2 as SNEGSKA (reference sequence). The CDR3 is 12 residues long. CDR3 coding DNA: TGCAGTGCTAGAGAACAGCAAGAGACCCAGTACTTC. The encoded protein is CSAREQQETQYF.

This clonotype occurred many times. The V call is TRBV24-1, the J call TRBJ2-6, with D uncertain. The CDR3 extends over 16 amino acids. Trimming removed 3 bases from V and 2 bases from J, with 10 bases in between. Germline V gene sequence: CDR1 KGHDR, CDR2 SFDVKD. CDR3 sequence (DNA): TGTGCCACCAGTGATGGAGCCGAAGCTGGGGCCAACGTCCTGACTTTC. As protein: CATSDGAEAGANVLTF.

The chain is built from TRBV27 and TRBJ2-2; D may be TRBD1 (5 bases). From germline, CDR1 is MNHEY and CDR2 SMNVEV (reference sequence). Trimming cost V 5 bases and J 7 bases, with 11 bases left between them. CDR3 size: 13 residues. CDR3 DNA sequence: TGTGCCAGCAGTGTACAAAGGGGCGGGGAGCTGTTTTTT. It is translated as CASSVQRGGELFF.

This clonotype occurred many times. V usage is TRBV6-1 and J usage is TRBJ1-2, with unresolved D. Germline V lookup: CDR1 MNHNS, CDR2 SASEGT. CDR3 length equals 14 residues. CDR3 amino acids: CVTTPLGNNYGYTF. Here the CDR3 DNA reads TGTGTTACAACCCCGTTAGGGAACAACTATGGCTACACCTTC.

This clonotype was recorded a few times. V usage is TRBV18 and J usage is TRBJ1-1; TRBD1 might be the D (5 bases). This CDR3 is built from 14 residues. Germline V gives CDR1 KGHSH, CDR2 LQKENI. V lost 6 bases and J lost 4, with 15 bases in between. CDR3 sequence: CASSSQGSGTEAFF. The CDR3 DNA sequence: TGTGCCAGCTCCAGCCAGGGTAGTGGCACTGAAGCTTTCTTT.

This clonotype was seen more than once but under ten times. This chain joins TRBV20-1 and TRBJ2-7; D ambiguous. Trimming took 2 bases from V and 5 from J, leaving 7 bases between them. The length of the CDR3 is 11 residues. Germline V CDR1 and CDR2: DFQATT, SNEGSKA (reference sequence). The DNA of the CDR3 is TGCAGTGCTAGAATAGGCAACGAGCAGTACGTC. Translated, it gives CSARIGNEQYV.

This clonotype was detected a few times. V and J are TRBV6-1 and TRBJ2-7; possible D gene TRBD1, 6 bases. The length of the CDR3 is 15 residues. From germline, CDR1 is MNHNS and CDR2 SASEGT. With 5 bases removed from V and 2 bases from J, the gap between germline ends came to 16 bases. CDR3 sequence reads: CASSRYPGVAYEQYF. CDR3 DNA sequence: TGTGCCAGCAGTCGGTATCCAGGGGTGGCCTACGAGCAGTACTTC.

This clonotype was counted at least ten times. This chain links TRBV27 with TRBJ2-7; D is perhaps TRBD1 (6 bases). Germline V gives CDR1 MNHEY, CDR2 SMNVEV (reference sequence). Trimming left V 5 bases short and J 2 bases short, with 10 bases between. The CDR3 is made up of 13 amino acids. The CDR3 protein is CASSPDRTYEQYV. The CDR3, as DNA: TGTGCCAGCAGTCCCGACAGGACCTACGAGCAGTACGTC.

This clonotype was seen ten or more times. The rearrangement joins TRBV10-3 to TRBJ2-7, with no clear D. Trimming left V 2 bases short and J 4 bases short, with 18 bases between. The CDR3 is made up of 16 amino acids. The V gene's germline CDR1 is ENHRY and CDR2 SYGVKD. CDR3 sequence reads: CAISEEPLLGLYEQYV. DNA of the CDR3: TGTGCCATCAGTGAGGAGCCCTTGCTAGGCCTTTACGAGCAGTACGTC.

This clonotype was recorded at least ten times. The V call is TRBV7-9, the J call TRBJ2-1, with 8 bases matching TRBD1. The CDR3 extends over 13 amino acids. V was clipped by 6 bases and J by 8 bases; unmatched bases: 6. Germline V gives CDR1 SEHNR, CDR2 FQNEAQ (reference sequence). This chain's CDR3 is CASRTGERDEQFF. The CDR3 bases are TGTGCCAGCAGGACAGGGGAGAGGGATGAGCAGTTCTTC.

This clonotype was recorded at least ten times. The chain is built from TRBV7-8 and TRBJ2-1; no definite D call. This CDR3 has 15 residues. Trimming took 1 base from V and 6 from J, leaving 13 bases between them. The germline CDR1 and CDR2 sequences are SGHVS and FQNEAQ. This chain's CDR3 is CASSLVVYRINEQFF. CDR3 sequence (DNA): TGTGCCAGCAGCTTAGTGGTTTACAGAATCAATGAGCAGTTCTTC. The full variable domain, with the rest looked up from reference TRBV7-8 and TRBJ2-1, is GAGVSQSPRYKVAKRGQDVALRCDPISGHVSLFWYQQALGQGPEFLTYFQNEAQLDKSGLPSDRFFAERPEGSVSTLKIQRTQQEDSAVYLCASSLVVYRINEQFFGPGTRLTVL.

This clonotype has a count of ten or more. This chain joins TRBV12-3 or TRBV12-4 and TRBJ1-5, with D uncertain. V dropped 2 bases and J dropped 4 bases, with 12 bases sitting between them. CDR3 length: 15 amino acids. CDR3 DNA sequence: TGTGCCAGCAGTTTAAGTCGGGGAGCTAATCAGCCCCAGCATTTT. As protein: CASSLSRGANQPQHF.

The V and J genes are TRBV5-1 and TRBJ1-1, with D perhaps matching TRBD1 (6 bases). This CDR3 spans 16 amino acids. Germline-derived CDR1 and CDR2 are SGHRS and YFSETQ. V was pared by 2 bases and J by 1 base, with 15 bases between. The CDR3 bases are TGCGCCAGCAGCTTTTCTACAGGGTCTACGAACACTGAAGCTTTCTTT. It specifies CASSFSTGSTNTEAFF.

V usage is TRBV5-1 and J usage is TRBJ2-2; TRBD1 is a possible D gene (5 bases). Per germline, CDR1 SGHRS and CDR2 YFSETQ. V was pared by 2 bases and J by 7 bases, with 9 bases between. The CDR3 contains 13 residues. CDR3 DNA sequence: TGCGCCAGCAGCTTCCAAGGGGTCGGGGAGCTGTTTTTT. Translation gives CASSFQGVGELFF. Full variable domain (missing parts from reference TRBV5-1 and TRBJ2-2): KAGVTQTPRYLIKTRGQQVTLSCSPISGHRSVSWYQQTPGQGLQFLFEYFSETQRNKGNFPGRFSGRQFSNSRSEMNVSTLELGDSALYLCASSFQGVGELFFGEGSRLTVL.

This clonotype has at least ten counts. This chain joins TRBV28 and TRBJ2-7; D not resolved. The CDR3 runs to 14 residues. Germline assignment: CDR1 MDHEN and CDR2 SYDVKM. The V and J ends lost 3 bases and 7 bases respectively, with 16 bases between them. CDR3 sequence reads: CASSLARTGGEQYF. CDR3 in DNA: TGTGCCAGCAGTTTGGCCAGGACCGGTGGAGAGCAGTACTTC.

The gene calls are TRBV18 and TRBJ2-7; D is possibly TRBD1 (6 bases). Germline V gives CDR1 KGHSH, CDR2 LQKENI. The V end was cut by 3 bases, the J end by 5 bases, with 11 bases between. CDR3 size: 13 residues. The CDR3 loop is CASSPRGGDEQYV. The CDR3, as DNA: TGTGCCAGCTCACCCAGGGGTGGAGACGAGCAGTACGTC.

Here the CDR3 reads CASHRTSGLSEAFF. The CDR3 region has the DNA TGTGCCAGCCATAGGACGTCAGGGCTATCTGAAGCTTTCTTT. The V and J genes are TRBV2 and TRBJ1-1; tentatively, D is TRBD1 (5 bases). Deletions cut 8 bases from V and 6 bases from J, with 19 bases between. There are 14 residues in the CDR3. Germline CDR1 and CDR2: SNHLY and FYNNEI.

V and J are TRBV9 and TRBJ2-3; 13 bases agree with TRBD2. The germline V gene has CDR1 SGDLS and CDR2 YYNGEE. V trimming: 3 bases; J trimming: 7 bases; junction bases outside the gene matches: 11. The CDR3 length is 17 residues. CDR3 coding DNA: TGTGCCAGCAGCGGTCTGGAGACTAGCGGGAGGTCATATACGCAGTATTTT. Translation gives CASSGLETSGRSYTQYF.

This chain connects TRBV7-6 to TRBJ2-2; 10 bases agree with TRBD2. The CDR3 has 19 amino acids. Germline lookup yields CDR1 SGHVS and CDR2 FNYEAQ. V gave up 5 bases and J gave up 5 bases; unmatched junction bases: 17. This CDR3 reads CASSHPHIAAGGLTGELFF. DNA for the CDR3: TGTGCCAGCAGCCATCCCCATATCGCAGCGGGAGGGTTAACCGGGGAGCTGTTTTTT. The variable domain in full, with the rest retrieved from reference TRBV7-6 and TRBJ2-2, is GAGVSQSPRYKVTKRGQDVALRCDPISGHVSLYWYRQALGQGPEFLTYFNYEAQQDKSGLPNDRFSAERPEGSISTLTIQRTEQRDSAMYRCASSHPHIAAGGLTGELFFGEGSRLTVL.

This clonotype was counted many times. The chain joins TRBV5-1 to TRBJ2-2; D call uncertain. Trimming removed 0 bases at V and 6 bases at J, with 9 bases between. The CDR3 runs to 14 residues. Per germline, CDR1 SGHRS and CDR2 YFSETQ. Written as DNA, the CDR3 is TGCGCCAGCAGCTTGGCCCTGGAAGCCGGGGAGCTGTTTTTT. It translates to CASSLALEAGELFF.